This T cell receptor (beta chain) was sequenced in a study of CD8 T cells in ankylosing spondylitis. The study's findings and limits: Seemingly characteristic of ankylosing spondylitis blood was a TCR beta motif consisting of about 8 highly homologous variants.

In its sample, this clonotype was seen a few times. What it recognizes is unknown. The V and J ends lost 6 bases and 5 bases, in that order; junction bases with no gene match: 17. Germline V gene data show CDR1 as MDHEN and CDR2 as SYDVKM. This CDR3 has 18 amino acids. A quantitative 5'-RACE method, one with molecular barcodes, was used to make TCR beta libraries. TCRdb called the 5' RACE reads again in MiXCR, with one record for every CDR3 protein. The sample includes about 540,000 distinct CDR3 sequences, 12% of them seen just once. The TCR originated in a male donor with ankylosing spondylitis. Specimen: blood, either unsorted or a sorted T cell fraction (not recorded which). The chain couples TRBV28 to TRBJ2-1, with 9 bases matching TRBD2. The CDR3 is CASSATRALAGKHNEQFF. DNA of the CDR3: TGTGCCAGCAGCGCCACCCGGGCCCTAGCGGGAAAACACAATGAGCAGTTCTTC.